What follows are 19 T cell receptor beta chains derived from one specimen sequenced in a study of blood T cell repertoires in COVID-19. Libraries were prepared by immunoSEQ multiplex PCR; TCRdb keeps only in-frame clonotypes and omits some of them. Here the sample spans 200,000 to 300,000 clones, 85% being singletons. Sequenced input: peripheral blood. These TCRs come from a woman aged 55-75 years with active or convalescent COVID-19.

The chain employs TRBV13 and TRBJ2-2; D perhaps matches TRBD2 (6 bases). Trimming left V 5 bases short and J 1 base short, with 17 bases between. This CDR3 is 17 amino acids long. CDR1 PRHDT and CDR2 FYEKMQ come from the germline V gene (reference sequence). The CDR3 DNA follows: TGTGCCAGCAGCCCCGGAGGTGATAGCGGGAACACCGGGGAGCTGTTTTTT. Protein product: CASSPGGDSGNTGELFF.

The chain is built from TRBV5-4 and TRBJ1-2; 9 bases agree with TRBD1. CDR3 length equals 13 residues. Per germline, CDR1 SGHNT and CDR2 YYREEE (reference sequence). J was trimmed by 6 bases and V by 4 bases; bases with no gene match: 4. CDR3 amino acids: CASSLQGAHGYTF. In DNA, the CDR3 is TGTGCCAGCAGCCTACAGGGGGCCCATGGCTACACCTTC.

Here the CDR3 reads CASSLVGSGSVAGELFF. In nucleotides, the CDR3 is TGTGCCAGCAGCTTAGTGGGTAGCGGGAGTGTTGCCGGGGAGCTGTTTTTT. The chain uses TRBV7-8 and TRBJ2-2, with 9 bases aligning to TRBD2. Trimming removed 1 base from V and 6 bases from J; junction bases left unmatched: 9. This CDR3 comprises 17 residues. Looked up from germline, CDR1 is SGHVS and CDR2 is FQNEAQ.

This chain joins TRBV6-5 and TRBJ2-5, with 7 positions matching TRBD2. The CDR3 length is 14 residues. Trimming took 6 bases from V and 5 from J; bases not matched to a gene: 9. Germline CDR1 reads MNHEY; CDR2 reads SVGAGI. Written as DNA, the CDR3 is TGTGCCAGCAGCCGCTGGGGGGAGGGTGAGACCCAGTACTTC. Translated, it gives CASSRWGEGETQYF.

J is TRBJ1-1 and V is TRBV5-1; 7 bases line up with TRBD1. The germline gives CDR1 SGHRS, CDR2 YFSETQ. The length of the CDR3 is 14 residues. Losses at the gene ends were 3 bases for V and 4 bases for J; bases not matched to a gene: 6. As DNA, the CDR3 is TGCGCCAGCAGCTATACGACAGGGATCACTGAAGCTTTCTTT. It specifies CASSYTTGITEAFF.

The V call is TRBV9, the J call TRBJ2-3; a possible D gene is TRBD2 (6 bases). There are 15 residues in the CDR3. Germline CDR1 is SGDLS and CDR2 is YYNGEE. The V end lost 3 bases, the J end lost 1 base, and 12 bases lay between the germline ends. CDR3: CASSALSSGTDTQYF. As DNA, the CDR3 is TGTGCCAGCAGCGCGCTCTCTAGCGGCACAGATACGCAGTATTTT.

On this clone: Other DNA variants within this sample encode the same CDR3. This chain uses TRBV5-8 with TRBJ1-4, with 9 bases fitting TRBD1. V lost 3 bases to trimming and J lost 7 bases; unmatched junction nucleotides: 4. CDR1 is SGHTS, CDR2 YDEGEE, per germline. The CDR3 covers 14 residues. The CDR3 nucleotides are TGTGCCAGCAGCTCTCGACAGGGGGGTGAAAAACTGTTTTTT. This encodes CASSSRQGGEKLFF. Drawing the rest from reference TRBV5-8 and TRBJ1-4, the complete variable domain is EAGVTQSPTHLIKTRGQQATLRCSPISGHTSVYWYQQALGLGLQFLLWYDEGEERNRGNFPPRFSGRQFPNYSSELNVNALELEDSALYLCASSSRQGGEKLFFGSGTQLSVL.

V usage is TRBV5-1 and J usage is TRBJ1-2; no reliable D call. Germline assignment: CDR1 SGHRS and CDR2 YFSETQ. V lost 5 bases and J lost 2, with 10 bases in between. The length of the CDR3 is 13 residues. CDR3 sequence: CASSQTENYGYTF. DNA for the CDR3: TGCGCCAGCAGTCAGACGGAGAACTATGGCTACACCTTC.

V usage is TRBV5-1 and J usage is TRBJ2-7; 10 nucleotides agree with TRBD2. V shed 4 bases, J shed 0 bases, and the junction held 1 base outside the gene matches. This CDR3 comprises 14 residues. Looked up from germline, CDR1 is SGHRS and CDR2 is YFSETQ. The CDR3 DNA sequence: TGCGCCAGCAGCACTAGCGGGGCCTCCTACGAGCAGTACTTC. The encoded protein is CASSTSGASYEQYF.

This clone was seen only a few times. V and J are TRBV7-2 and TRBJ1-5, with D possibly being TRBD1 (6 bases). Germline values: CDR1 SGHTA, CDR2 FQGNSA. The V gene lost 1 base and the J gene lost 3 bases, with 10 bases spanning the gap. The CDR3 totals 15 residues. The CDR3 DNA is TGTGCCAGCAGCTTAGGGGGACAAGCCAATCAGCCCCAGCATTTT. Translating it yields CASSLGGQANQPQHF.

The rearrangement uses TRBV7-9 and TRBJ2-1, with 8 bases that match TRBD2. The junction had 4 bases not matched to a gene; V was cut back by 4 bases and J by 8 bases. The CDR3 is made up of 13 amino acids. CDR1 and CDR2 from the germline V gene are SEHNR and FQNEAQ (reference sequence). The CDR3 region has the DNA TGTGCCAGCAGCTCGGGACTAGGCCATGAGCAGTTCTTC. It specifies CASSSGLGHEQFF.

This chain uses TRBV3-1 (or the pseudogene TRBV3-2) with TRBJ2-1; 13 bases align to TRBD2. Looked up from germline, CDR1 is LGHDT and CDR2 is YNNKEL (reference sequence). This CDR3 comprises 18 residues. V was clipped by 4 bases and J by 8 bases; unmatched bases: 14. The CDR3 DNA follows: TGTGCCAGCAGCCCACGCCCTCAACTAGCGGGGGGGGGTGATGAGCAGTTCTTC. Protein product: CASSPRPQLAGGGDEQFF.

The chain combines TRBV16 with TRBJ1-1, with 9 bases lining up with TRBD1. Germline V gene lookup returns CDR1 KGHSY and CDR2 FQNENV. J lost 5 bases, V lost 4 bases, and 20 bases had no gene match. The CDR3 is made up of 19 amino acids. In DNA form, the CDR3 reads TGTGCCAGCAGCCCCTACCTAACAGGGGGCCTCAGGGGGCTAACTGAAGCTTTCTTT. This sequence encodes CASSPYLTGGLRGLTEAFF. The full variable domain, its missing parts supplied by reference TRBV16 and TRBJ1-1, is GEEVAQTPKHLVRGEGQKAKLYCAPIKGHSYVFWYQQVLKNEFKFLISFQNENVFDETGMPKERFSAKCLPNSPCSLEIQATKLEDSAVYFCASSPYLTGGLRGLTEAFFGQGTRLTVV.

This rearrangement joins TRBV6-5 to TRBJ1-1, with TRBD1 matching over 7 bases. CDR3 length equals 16 residues. Per the germline V gene, CDR1 is MNHEY and CDR2 is SVGAGI. Trimming at V came to 4 bases and at J to 1 base, leaving 9 bases not matched to a gene. The CDR3 nucleotides are TGTGCCAGCAGTTTTTTGGGGGGACAGAAGAACACTGAAGCTTTCTTT. It encodes CASSFLGGQKNTEAFF.

The chain uses TRBV7-2 and TRBJ2-7; 8 bases map to TRBD2. The trim removed 1 base at V and 5 bases at J, leaving 7 bases unmatched. The CDR3 covers 15 residues. Germline V lookup: CDR1 SGHTA, CDR2 FQGNSA. The CDR3 reads CASSLGPGTRNEQYV. DNA of the CDR3: TGTGCCAGCAGCTTAGGACCCGGGACTAGAAACGAGCAGTACGTC.

The V gene is TRBV10-3, the J gene TRBJ1-1; a weak D match, TRBD1 (5 bases). Germline assignment: CDR1 ENHRY and CDR2 SYGVKD. This CDR3 has 18 amino acids. V lost 0 bases and J 4 bases, leaving 21 bases between the germline ends. The DNA of the CDR3 is TGTGCCATCAGTGAGTCGTTTTTGGCAGGGTCATCTGGCACTGAAGCTTTCTTT. Translated: CAISESFLAGSSGTEAFF.

The chain has TRBV15 and TRBJ2-5; TRBD2 aligns across 7 bases. The CDR3 contains 17 residues. V lost 0 bases to trimming and J lost 1 base; unmatched junction nucleotides: 8. Looked up from germline, CDR1 is LNHNV and CDR2 is YYDKDF (reference sequence). The CDR3 here is CATSRDQVGGGQETQYF. Here the CDR3 DNA reads TGTGCCACCAGCAGAGATCAGGTCGGCGGGGGCCAAGAGACCCAGTACTTC.

This clone has a single count. This chain links TRBV19 with TRBJ2-1; the match to TRBD1 covers 8 bases. After removal of 5 bases from V and 5 bases from J, the junction contained 8 bases not matched to a gene. CDR3 length: 15 residues. Germline V gene sequence: CDR1 LNHDA, CDR2 SQIVND (reference sequence). CDR3 sequence reads: CASSSEQGVNNEQFF. The CDR3 DNA sequence: TGTGCCAGTAGTTCAGAACAGGGGGTTAACAATGAGCAGTTCTTC.

For the CDR3, the DNA is TGTGCCAGCAGTAGGACAGGGGACAATGAGCAGTTCTTC. As protein: CASSRTGDNEQFF. The rearrangement links TRBV6-5 to TRBJ2-1; 9 bases match TRBD1. CDR1 MNHEY and CDR2 SVGAGI come from the germline V gene. With V trimmed by 5 bases and J by 5 bases, 1 base remained unmatched. The CDR3 covers 13 residues.